The T cell receptor (beta chain) described here comes from a study of vaccination and CD4 T cells after COVID-19. As for the study in general: SARS-CoV-2 PCR on nasal swabs had been positive for the convalescent patients; about 9 were mild and one was severe.

Sequencing of the DNA from cultured CD4+ T cells was carried out with the Oncomine TCR Beta short-read assay. Genomic DNA was isolated from CD4+ T cells that had been cultured. One entry per CDR3 protein, called by TCRdb with MiXCR from the PCR reads. The sample consists of just over 15,000 distinct CDR3 sequences, 65% to 80% of them appearing once. Treatment noted: roughly 10-day PBMC culture with coronavirus spike peptide pools or control peptides (ViraFEST assay). To note about this clonotype: Its antigen is undetermined.

CDR1 is DFQATT and CDR2 is SNEGSKA in the germline V gene (reference sequence). Trimming removed 6 bases from V and 6 bases from J; junction bases left unmatched: 10. The CDR3 is 13 amino acids. The specimen sequenced was CD4+ T cells from blood, cultured in vitro. The source is a human donor who had recovered from COVID-19. The chain employs TRBV20-1 and TRBJ1-1; 7 nucleotides agree with TRBD1. The CDR3 DNA reads as TGCAGTGCCAGGGGACAGATTAGGGCTGAAGCTTTCTTT. Translating gives CSARGQIRAEAFF.